These T cell receptor beta chains were read from a single sample in a study of cytotoxic CD8 clonotypes in ibrutinib-treated CLL. Assay used: immunoSEQ multiplex PCR; TCRdb lists only in-frame clones, some missing. The sample has roughly 18,000 clones, approximately 81% seen once. Sequences were derived from PBMCs, sampled before ibrutinib treatment. These receptors were obtained from a human donor with chronic lymphocytic leukemia. CDR3s include the opening cysteine and the closing phenylalanine or tryptophan. Each record gives: D gene, V gene, clone size, J gene, CDR3 protein, CDR3 DNA. The D gene is left open where the match is weak. Clone size is not always given. Where it is, it says once, few, many or a class for expanded clones.

>-|TRBV5-4|-|TRBJ1-2
CASSLDRVYGYTF
TGTGCCAGCAGCTTGGACAGAGTCTATGGCTACACCTTC
>TRBD2|TRBV2|once|TRBJ2-7
CASSGGLAGVTYEQYF
TGTGCCAGCAGTGGAGGACTAGCGGGGGTAACCTACGAGCAGTACTTC
>-|TRBV4-3|-|TRBJ2-5
CASSQDLWGETQYF
TGCGCCAGCAGCCAAGACTTGTGGGGAGAGACCCAGTACTTC
>-|TRBV6-5|-|TRBJ1-5
CASSWGFEQPQHF
TGTGCCAGCAGTTGGGGGTTCGAACAGCCCCAGCATTTT
>-|TRBV5-1|-|TRBJ1-1
CASAQTGSLNTEAFF
TGCGCCAGCGCCCAGACAGGCTCATTGAACACTGAAGCTTTCTTT
>TRBD1|TRBV7-2|-|TRBJ2-7
CASSLYDRAAYF
TGTGCCAGCAGCCTCTATGACAGGGCTGCGTACTTC
>-|TRBV15|-|TRBJ1-2
CATSRDGAPTF
TGTGCCACCAGCAGGGACGGGGCGCCCACCTTC
>-|TRBV6-5|-|TRBJ1-5
CASRHRGDGNQPQHF
TGTGCCAGCAGACATCGAGGGGATGGCAATCAGCCCCAGCATTTT
>TRBD1|TRBV7-2|once|TRBJ2-5
CASGQTGGRETQYF
TGTGCCAGCGGTCAGACAGGGGGCAGGGAGACCCAGTACTTC
>TRBD1|TRBV5-4|-|TRBJ1-2
CASSRDRRNYGYTF
TGTGCCAGCAGCCGGGACAGGAGAAACTATGGCTACACCTTC
>TRBD1|TRBV19|-|TRBJ2-7
CASRRQGEDEQYF
TGTGCCAGTAGAAGACAGGGGGAGGACGAGCAGTACTTC
>-|TRBV7-2|-|TRBJ2-7
CASSLAAEDWVSYEQYF
TGTGCCAGCAGCTTAGCGGCGGAAGACTGGGTATCCTACGAGCAGTACTTC
>TRBD2|TRBV2|-|TRBJ2-3
CASSDTSGGADTQYF
TGTGCCAGCAGTGATACCAGCGGGGGGGCGGATACGCAGTATTTT
>-|TRBV7-2|-|TRBJ1-4
CASSLDPGTATNEKLFF
TGTGCCAGCAGCTTAGACCCGGGGACCGCAACTAATGAAAAACTGTTTTTT